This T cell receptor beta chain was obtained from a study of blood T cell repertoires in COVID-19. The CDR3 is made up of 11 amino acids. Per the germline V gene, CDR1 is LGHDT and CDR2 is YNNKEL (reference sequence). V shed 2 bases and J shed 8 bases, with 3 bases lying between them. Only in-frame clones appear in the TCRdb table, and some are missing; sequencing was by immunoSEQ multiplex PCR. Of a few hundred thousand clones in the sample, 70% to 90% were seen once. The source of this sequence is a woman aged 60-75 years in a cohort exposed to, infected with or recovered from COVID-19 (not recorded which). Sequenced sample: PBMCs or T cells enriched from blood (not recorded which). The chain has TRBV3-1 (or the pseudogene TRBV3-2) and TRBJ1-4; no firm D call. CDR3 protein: CASSQQEKLFF. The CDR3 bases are TGTGCCAGCAGCCAACAGGAAAAACTGTTTTTT.